This T cell receptor (beta chain) derives from a study of blood T cell repertoires in COVID-19 (dated by TCRdb to 2020 to 2022). Background on the whole study: Collaborator samples came from the United States, Italy and Spain and covered acute and convalescent phases of COVID-19. The prospective study material was composed of cDNA or gDNA derived from T cells, B-cell-depleted T cells, or PBMCs. Deeply sampled blood TCRbeta repertoires from subjects exposed to, actively infected with, or recovered from COVID-19 were included in the dataset. The repertoires were made available in a free public database intended to serve as a resource for research on the immune response to SARS-CoV-2. Samples were obtained from the ongoing ImmuneRACE study (first 160 participants) and from 950 to 1,500 subjects provided by 6 global collaborators. Nearly every sample came with metadata listing a de-identified subject ID, COVID-19 status, age in years and sex. Where HLA class I and class II types were available, the types were taken from metadata supplied by the sample provider, not from assay-based typing.

TCRbeta CDR3 regions were amplified from genomic DNA by means of the immunoSEQ Assay, a bias-controlled multiplex PCR. In the source study's methods: The number of nucleated cells in each sample was estimated from the amplification of reference gene primers within the assay. To quantify the absolute abundance of each unique TCRbeta CDR3 rearrangement, sequence reads were collapsed and filtered. For each sample, productive Simpson clonality was calculated as the square root of Simpson's diversity index across productive rearrangements. TCRdb obtained this table from immuneACCESS and retained in-frame rearrangements with V and J assigned. These tables miss some clones; where compared with another copy, unresolved V genes account for less than half of the shortfall, and the remainder is unexplained. That table gives V, J and clone size, and the DNA gave D and trimming. Within this sample are about 100,000 clones, with over 85% of them counted one time only. Of the sample, roughly 5% falls within the top ten clones.

Whole blood was collected in K2EDTA tubes by collaborating institutions according to the institutions' own protocols. For TCRbeta analysis, collaborators shipped samples as frozen whole blood, isolated PBMCs, or DNA extracted from either of those sample types. This clone was detected a few times. Its antigen remains undetermined. The record has no base qualities; no much larger clone is one base away. Points the paper makes about the study in general: Clinical and demographic metadata were provided uncurated, with the amount varying by source and participant.

V is reduced by 2 bases and J by 5 bases, leaving a spacing of 10 bases between them. The germline V gene provides CDR1 MNHEY and CDR2 SVGEGT. The CDR3 goes from the cysteine to the phenylalanine over 14 residues. Left in the record is the CDR3 DNA by itself, 42 bases read in frame from the first base. Here the chain combines TRBV6-2 or TRBV6-3 and TRBJ1-5; TRBD1 could be the D gene, as 5 bases match. The source of this sequence is a man aged 65 to 79 with acute or convalescent COVID-19. The sample consisted of peripheral blood. The base sequence is TGTGCCAGCAGTTACCTGCCAGGGTATCAGCCCCAGCATTTT. The encoded protein is CASSYLPGYQPQHF.